Below, one TCR beta chain is given with its context. The entry originates in a study of cytomegalovirus exposure and HLA in healthy donors. This table comes from immunoSEQ multiplex PCR, and its TCRdb copy is limited to in-frame clones, with some not included. The sample shows 100,000 or so clones, roughly 87% of them seen only once. The CDR3 is made up of 15 amino acids. The V end lost 0 bases, the J end lost 2 bases, and 11 bases lay between the germline ends. Germline-derived CDR1 and CDR2 are SGDLS and YYNGEE. Material: PBMCs. The chain is built from TRBV9 and TRBJ1-1, with a tentative D call TRBD1 (5 bases). The TCR sequence derives from a man younger than 30 in good health and CMV-seropositive. CDR3 sequence (DNA): TGTGCCAGCAGCGTAGGAGGAGGGGCAAACACTGAAGCTTTCTTT. This sequence encodes CASSVGGGANTEAFF.